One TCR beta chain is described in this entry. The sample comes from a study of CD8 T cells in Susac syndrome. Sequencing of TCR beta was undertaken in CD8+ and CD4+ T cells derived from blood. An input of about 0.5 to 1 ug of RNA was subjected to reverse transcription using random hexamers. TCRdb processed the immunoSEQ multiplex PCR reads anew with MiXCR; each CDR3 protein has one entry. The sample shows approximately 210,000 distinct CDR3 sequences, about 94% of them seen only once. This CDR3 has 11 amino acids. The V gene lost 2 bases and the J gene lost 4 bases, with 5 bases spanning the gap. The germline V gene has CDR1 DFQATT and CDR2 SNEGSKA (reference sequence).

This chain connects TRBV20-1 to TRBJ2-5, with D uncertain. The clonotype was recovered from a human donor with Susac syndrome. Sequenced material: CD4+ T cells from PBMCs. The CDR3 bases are TGCAGTGCTAGACCAACAGAGACCCAGTACTTC. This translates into CSARPTETQYF.